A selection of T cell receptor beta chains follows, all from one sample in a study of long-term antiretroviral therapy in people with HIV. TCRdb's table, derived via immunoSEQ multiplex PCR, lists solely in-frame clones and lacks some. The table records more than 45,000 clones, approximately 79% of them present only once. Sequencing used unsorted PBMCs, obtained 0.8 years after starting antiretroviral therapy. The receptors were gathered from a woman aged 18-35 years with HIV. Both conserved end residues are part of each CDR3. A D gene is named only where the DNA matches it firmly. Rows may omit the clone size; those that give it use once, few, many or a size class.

CDR3nt: TGCGCCAGCAGCCAAGAACGCCCCAGCACAGATACGCAGTATTTT; CDR3aa: CASSQERPSTDTQYF; j_gene: TRBJ2-3; d_gene: .; abundance: .; v_gene: TRBV4-3
CDR3nt: TGTGCCACTGAATTTAGCGGGAGGGGGTCCTACAATGAGCAGTTCTTC; CDR3aa: CATEFSGRGSYNEQFF; j_gene: TRBJ2-1; d_gene: TRBD2; abundance: once; v_gene: TRBV7-6
CDR3nt: TGTGCCATCAGTGACGGAGACAGGGTGAGGGGCTACACCTTC; CDR3aa: CAISDGDRVRGYTF; j_gene: TRBJ1-2; d_gene: TRBD1; abundance: few; v_gene: TRBV10-3
CDR3nt: TGTGCCATCAGTGAGTCGAGGCAGATCCAAGAGACCCAGTACTTC; CDR3aa: CAISESRQIQETQYF; j_gene: TRBJ2-5; d_gene: .; abundance: .; v_gene: TRBV10-3
CDR3nt: TGTGCCACCAGCAGAGACGGGACAGGGGGCGATGAGCAGTTCTTC; CDR3aa: CATSRDGTGGDEQFF; j_gene: TRBJ2-1; d_gene: TRBD1; abundance: once; v_gene: TRBV15
CDR3nt: TGTGCCACCAGCACTGGGACAGGGAACACTGAAGCTTTCTTT; CDR3aa: CATSTGTGNTEAFF; j_gene: TRBJ1-1; d_gene: TRBD1; abundance: large; v_gene: TRBV15
CDR3nt: TGTGCCAGCTCACCGGGGGTAGGCCCCAAGATCGATACGCAGTATTTT; CDR3aa: CASSPGVGPKIDTQYF; j_gene: TRBJ2-3; d_gene: .; abundance: .; v_gene: TRBV18
CDR3nt: TGTGCCAGCAGCTCCCCCGCGACTCCGTGGGAGACCCAGTACTTC; CDR3aa: CASSSPATPWETQYF; j_gene: TRBJ2-5; d_gene: .; abundance: few; v_gene: TRBV7-9
CDR3nt: TGTGCCAGCAGCGTAGAGTATGAGCAGTTCTTC; CDR3aa: CASSVEYEQFF; j_gene: TRBJ2-1; d_gene: .; abundance: few; v_gene: TRBV9
CDR3nt: TGTGCCAGCAGTCCGGCAGGGTATAGTGGCTACACCTTC; CDR3aa: CASSPAGYSGYTF; j_gene: TRBJ1-2; d_gene: .; abundance: few; v_gene: TRBV7-9
CDR3nt: TGTGCCAGCACCCCTGGGAGGGCAAGCAATCAGCCCCAGCATTTT; CDR3aa: CASTPGRASNQPQHF; j_gene: TRBJ1-5; d_gene: .; abundance: few; v_gene: TRBV7-2
CDR3nt: TGTGCCAGCAGTTCACCTTCAGGCGGGACCACAGATACGCAGTATTTT; CDR3aa: CASSSPSGGTTDTQYF; j_gene: TRBJ2-3; d_gene: .; abundance: .; v_gene: TRBV28
CDR3nt: TGTGCCAGCAGTTTATTGGGGCCCAACTACGAGCAGTACTTC; CDR3aa: CASSLLGPNYEQYF; j_gene: TRBJ2-7; d_gene: .; abundance: .; v_gene: TRBV27
CDR3nt: TGTGCCAGCAGCGTAGGACAGGGAACGCATCAGCCCCAGCATTTT; CDR3aa: CASSVGQGTHQPQHF; j_gene: TRBJ1-5; d_gene: TRBD1; abundance: .; v_gene: TRBV9
CDR3nt: TGTGCCAGCTCACCACAGGGGGCTCCTAGGAGGGATGAAGCTTTCTTT; CDR3aa: CASSPQGAPRRDEAFF; j_gene: TRBJ1-1; d_gene: TRBD1; abundance: once; v_gene: TRBV18
CDR3nt: TGTGCCAGCAGCCCTAGACTGGGGACCGAAGAGCAGTACTTC; CDR3aa: CASSPRLGTEEQYF; j_gene: TRBJ2-7; d_gene: .; abundance: .; v_gene: TRBV7-9
CDR3nt: TGTGCCAGCAGCTTACCGCAGGGGATGCTGTACAATGAGCAGTTCTTC; CDR3aa: CASSLPQGMLYNEQFF; j_gene: TRBJ2-1; d_gene: .; abundance: .; v_gene: TRBV5-4
CDR3nt: TGTGCCAGCAGCTTCCGTAGCGGGAGGGGCAACGAGCAGTACTTC; CDR3aa: CASSFRSGRGNEQYF; j_gene: TRBJ2-7; d_gene: TRBD2; abundance: once; v_gene: TRBV7-2
CDR3nt: TGTGCCAGCAGTGCAGCGGGAGGGCTAAACCCCTACGAGCAGTACTTC; CDR3aa: CASSAAGGLNPYEQYF; j_gene: TRBJ2-7; d_gene: TRBD2; abundance: .; v_gene: TRBV6-4
CDR3nt: TGTGCCAGCAGTGAAGGGACACTTTATGGCTACACCTTC; CDR3aa: CASSEGTLYGYTF; j_gene: TRBJ1-2; d_gene: .; abundance: .; v_gene: TRBV6-1
CDR3nt: TGTGCCAGCAGCTTAGGGCAGCCATATAGCAATCAGCCCCAGCATTTT; CDR3aa: CASSLGQPYSNQPQHF; j_gene: TRBJ1-5; d_gene: .; abundance: .; v_gene: TRBV7-6
CDR3nt: TGTGCCAGCAGTTTAGTACAGAGCACAGATACGCAGTATTTT; CDR3aa: CASSLVQSTDTQYF; j_gene: TRBJ2-3; d_gene: .; abundance: .; v_gene: TRBV28
CDR3nt: TGTGCCAGTAGTATTAAGGCAGGGGGAGTAGGGAACACCGGGGAGCTGTTTTTT; CDR3aa: CASSIKAGGVGNTGELFF; j_gene: TRBJ2-2; d_gene: TRBD1; abundance: .; v_gene: TRBV19
CDR3nt: TGTGCCAGCAGCCACCGGGACAGGGGGCCCCCCAATGAGCAGTTCTTC; CDR3aa: CASSHRDRGPPNEQFF; j_gene: TRBJ2-1; d_gene: TRBD1; abundance: once; v_gene: TRBV7-3